A single TCR beta chain is shown here with its context. The antigen is undetermined. Vbeta (60) and Jbeta (13) primers were used in the PCR. Repertoires were generated with immunoSEQ multiplex PCR, while TCRdb's copy carries only in-frame clones and drops some. The sample lists around 150,000 clones, roughly three quarters occurring once. Germline assignment: CDR1 GTSNPN and CDR2 SVGIG (reference sequence). The CDR3 length is 14 residues. V gave up 0 bases and J gave up 4 bases; unmatched junction bases: 1. The sample originates from a study of cytomegalovirus exposure and HLA in healthy donors. General study results and limits: High specificity and sensitivity for cytomegalovirus status were reported for the classifier. Cytomegalovirus-associated TCR beta chains were listed, numbering around 150. A few of the chains that were CMV-associated were confirmed in vitro to be specific for CMV antigens. Previous analysis showed most TCR beta V segments were productive about 87% or about 30% of the time.

The chain combines TRBV30 with TRBJ2-7; 12 bases fit TRBD2. The material sequenced was PBMCs. The source is a man younger than 40 in good health and CMV-seronegative. The CDR3 region is CAWSVLAGGYEQYF. DNA of the CDR3: TGTGCCTGGAGTGTTCTAGCGGGAGGGTACGAGCAGTACTTC.